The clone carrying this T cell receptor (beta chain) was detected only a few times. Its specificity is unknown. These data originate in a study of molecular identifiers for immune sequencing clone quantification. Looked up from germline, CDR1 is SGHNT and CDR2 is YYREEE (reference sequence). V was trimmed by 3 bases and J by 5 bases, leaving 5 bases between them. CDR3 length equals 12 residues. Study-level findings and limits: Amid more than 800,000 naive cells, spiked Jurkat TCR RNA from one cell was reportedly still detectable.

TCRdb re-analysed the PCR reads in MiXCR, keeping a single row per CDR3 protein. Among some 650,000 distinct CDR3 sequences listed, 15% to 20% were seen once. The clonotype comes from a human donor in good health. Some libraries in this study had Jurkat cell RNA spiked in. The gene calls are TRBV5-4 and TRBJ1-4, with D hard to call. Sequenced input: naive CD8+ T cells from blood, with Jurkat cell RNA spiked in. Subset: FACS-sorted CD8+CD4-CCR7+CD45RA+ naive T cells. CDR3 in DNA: TGTGCCAGCAGCTCCGGGAATGAAAAACTGTTTTTT. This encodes CASSSGNEKLFF.